Listed here are 31 T cell receptor beta chains from one sample, sequenced in a study of blood T cell repertoires in COVID-19. The method was immunoSEQ multiplex PCR; TCRdb's version includes in-frame clones alone and lacks a portion of them. The sample contains tens of thousands of clones, approximately 82% of which appear only once. Sample: peripheral blood. Source of these receptors: a human donor in a cohort sampled during active COVID-19.

This chain connects TRBV12-3 or TRBV12-4 to TRBJ1-2; the D is unclear. The V and J ends lost 5 bases and 4 bases respectively, with 11 bases between them. The CDR3 extends over 13 amino acids. CDR3 in amino acids: CASSGEKLYGYTF. DNA for the CDR3: TGTGCCAGCAGTGGGGAGAAACTCTATGGCTACACCTTC.

The rearrangement uses TRBV27 and TRBJ1-2; D is possibly TRBD1 (5 bases). The germline V gene has CDR1 MNHEY and CDR2 SMNVEV (reference sequence). The V end was cut by 5 bases, the J end by 7 bases, with 14 bases between. This CDR3 spans 13 amino acids. Here the CDR3 reads CASSPIGVGGYTF. The CDR3 nucleotides read TGTGCCAGCAGTCCGATAGGGGTGGGTGGCTACACCTTC.

The chain uses TRBV5-1 and TRBJ2-2, with 14 bases that match TRBD2. Germline CDR1 and CDR2: SGHRS and YFSETQ. CDR3 length: 17 residues. Trimming at V came to 5 bases and at J to 4 bases, leaving 7 bases not matched to a gene. CDR3 amino acids: CASRAGTSGGFTGELFF. CDR3 sequence (DNA): TGCGCCAGCAGAGCCGGGACTAGCGGGGGATTCACCGGGGAGCTGTTTTTT.

This clone was counted a few times. The V call is TRBV2, the J call TRBJ2-6, with D unclear. CDR1 and CDR2 (germline): SNHLY, FYNNEI. CDR3 size: 14 residues. The V end lost 2 bases, the J end lost 0 bases, and 2 bases lay between the germline ends. The CDR3 spells CASSERSGANVLTF. For the CDR3, the DNA is TGTGCCAGCAGTGAACGCTCTGGGGCCAACGTCCTGACTTTC. The variable domain in full, with the rest retrieved from reference TRBV2 and TRBJ2-6, is EPEVTQTPSHQVTQMGQEVILRCVPISNHLYFYWYRQILGQKVEFLVSFYNNEISEKSEIFDDQFSVERPDGSNFTLKIRSTKLEDSAMYFCASSERSGANVLTFGAGSRLTVL.

This clone has a single count. The rearrangement uses TRBV6-5 and TRBJ2-7; D possibly corresponds to TRBD2 (6 bases). Germline V gene sequence: CDR1 MNHEY, CDR2 SVGAGI. CDR3 length: 15 residues. The V end lost 0 bases, the J end lost 6 bases, and 15 bases lay between the germline ends. CDR3 protein: CASSYSRTGDREQYF. As DNA, the CDR3 is TGTGCCAGCAGTTACTCGAGGACGGGAGATCGCGAGCAGTACTTC.

V usage is TRBV3-1 (or the pseudogene TRBV3-2) and J usage is TRBJ1-1, with D tentatively TRBD1 (6 bases). Per germline, CDR1 LGHDT and CDR2 YNNKEL (reference sequence). This CDR3 has 15 residues. V was clipped by 4 bases and J by 4 bases, with 16 bases between them. The CDR3 region has the DNA TGTGCCAGCAGCCGCCGCGGGGGGGCGTCCACTGAAGCTTTCTTT. This gives the protein CASSRRGGASTEAFF.

This clone was observed a handful of times. The chain is built from TRBV12-3 or TRBV12-4 and TRBJ1-2; D unclear. V lost 3 bases and J lost 6, with 11 bases in between. The CDR3 contains 13 residues. CDR3 loop: CASSLVGGNGYTF. CDR3 sequence (DNA): TGTGCCAGCAGTTTGGTGGGAGGGAATGGCTACACCTTC.

The J gene is TRBJ2-7, the V gene TRBV30; TRBD2 aligns across 14 bases. In germline, CDR1 is GTSNPN, CDR2 SVGIG (reference sequence). This CDR3 comprises 16 residues. Trimming took 5 bases from V and 4 from J; bases not matched to a gene: 10. Written as DNA, the CDR3 is TGTGCCTGGGGCCTCGGGACTAGCGGGAGTATATACGAGCAGTACTTC. This translates into CAWGLGTSGSIYEQYF.

This sequence joins TRBV3-1 (or the pseudogene TRBV3-2) and TRBJ1-4; 10 bases map to TRBD1. Unmatched junction bases numbered 9, after V lost 0 bases and J lost 8 bases. CDR1 LGHDT and CDR2 YNNKEL come from the germline V gene (reference sequence). The CDR3 runs to 17 residues. CDR3 sequence (DNA): TGTGCCAGCAGCCAAGATTTATCAGACAGGGGGCTCGAAAAACTGTTTTTT. Translated, it gives CASSQDLSDRGLEKLFF.

This clone was recorded a few times. V usage is TRBV10-2 and J usage is TRBJ2-1; D gene uncertain. Looked up from germline, CDR1 is WSHSY and CDR2 is SAAADI. Trimming removed 3 bases from V and 11 bases from J, with 14 bases in between. The CDR3 is 13 amino acids. CDR3 protein: CASSDLQSRQQFF. CDR3 coding DNA: TGCGCCAGCAGTGACCTCCAATCTAGGCAGCAGTTCTTC.

This clone was observed a single time. The genes are TRBV3-1 (or the pseudogene TRBV3-2) and TRBJ2-2; 10 nucleotides align to TRBD2. J lost 4 bases, V lost 4 bases, and 6 bases had no gene match. CDR1 and CDR2 (germline): LGHDT, YNNKEL (reference sequence). The length of the CDR3 is 16 residues. In nucleotides, the CDR3 is TGTGCCAGCAGCCGACGGACTAGCGGAGTCACCGGGGAGCTGTTTTTT. Protein sequence: CASSRRTSGVTGELFF.

This clone has just a few counts. This chain links TRBV6-5 with TRBJ1-2; 7 bases map to TRBD1. With V trimmed by 5 bases and J by 13 bases, 10 bases remained unmatched. The germline V gene encodes CDR1 MNHEY and CDR2 SVGAGI. The CDR3 has 12 amino acids. The CDR3 is CASSPIPGGGTF. The CDR3 DNA reads TGTGCCAGCAGTCCAATCCCAGGGGGAGGCACCTTC.

The chain uses TRBV19 and TRBJ2-6; D possibly corresponds to TRBD2 (5 bases). Germline CDR1 LNHDA, CDR2 SQIVND (reference sequence). Trimming stripped 7 bases from V and 2 bases from J, with 18 bases between. The CDR3 extends over 17 amino acids. This CDR3 is CASTIDGLLAGANVLTF. The CDR3 nucleotides are TGTGCCAGTACAATCGACGGACTTTTGGCTGGGGCCAACGTCCTGACTTTC.

The gene calls are TRBV5-6 and TRBJ2-7; a possible D gene is TRBD1 (5 bases). Trimming left V 0 bases short and J 7 bases short, with 17 bases between. Germline CDR1 is SGHDT and CDR2 is YYEEEE. The CDR3 has 15 residues. The CDR3 loop is CASSLARSGFGEQYF. The CDR3 DNA sequence: TGTGCCAGCAGCTTGGCTCGGTCAGGGTTCGGGGAGCAGTACTTC.

The chain employs TRBV12-3 or TRBV12-4 and TRBJ1-2; D gene ambiguous. V was pared by 7 bases and J by 0 bases, with 3 bases between. This CDR3 has 11 residues. CDR3 nucleotides: TGTGCCAGCACTACTAACTATGGCTACACCTTC. It yields the protein CASTTNYGYTF.

The rearrangement links TRBV2 to TRBJ1-1, with D perhaps matching TRBD1 (5 bases). There are 14 residues in the CDR3. Germline V gives CDR1 SNHLY, CDR2 FYNNEI. Trimming left V 7 bases short and J 2 bases short, with 14 bases between. DNA for the CDR3: TGTGCCAGCACCCAAAGGGGCACCAACACTGAAGCTTTCTTT. This translates into CASTQRGTNTEAFF.

The gene calls are TRBV12-3 or TRBV12-4 and TRBJ2-1; no reliable D call. Between the trimmed V and J ends, which lost 5 bases and 10 bases, there was a span of 12 bases. The CDR3 runs 12 residues. The CDR3 DNA is TGTGCCAGCAGTACTCAATGGGCCGAGCAGTTCTTC. Translated: CASSTQWAEQFF.

This clone was detected only a few times. The chain combines TRBV3-1 (or the pseudogene TRBV3-2) with TRBJ2-7, with 8 positions matching TRBD1. V gave up 4 bases and J gave up 9 bases; unmatched junction bases: 11. This CDR3 comprises 14 residues. The V gene's germline CDR1 is LGHDT and CDR2 YNNKEL (reference sequence). The CDR3 DNA is TGTGCCAGCAGCCTTCCGGGACAGGTTTATGGGCAGTACTTC. The encoded protein is CASSLPGQVYGQYF.

This chain joins TRBV19 and TRBJ1-4, with D possibly matching TRBD1 (6 bases). CDR1 and CDR2 (germline): LNHDA, SQIVND (reference sequence). Trimming stripped 5 bases from V and 0 bases from J, with 13 bases between. CDR3 length: 16 amino acids. CDR3 sequence: CASSLRGASTNEKLFF. The CDR3 DNA follows: TGTGCCAGTAGTCTCCGGGGGGCTTCAACTAATGAAAAACTGTTTTTT.

The chain joins TRBV7-3 to TRBJ2-2, with TRBD1 matching 7 bases. The junction had 4 bases not matched to a gene; V was cut back by 5 bases and J by 4 bases. The CDR3 spans 14 residues. CDR1 is SGHTA, CDR2 FQGTGA, per germline. The CDR3 here is CASSRRQGTGELFF. In DNA form, the CDR3 reads TGTGCCAGCAGCCGACGACAGGGCACCGGGGAGCTGTTTTTT.

The chain recombines TRBV3-1 (or the pseudogene TRBV3-2) with TRBJ2-7, with D possibly being TRBD2 (6 bases). The CDR3 is 14 amino acids. Germline loops: CDR1 LGHDT, CDR2 YNNKEL (reference sequence). V was cut by 6 bases and J by 3 bases, with 15 bases left in between. CDR3 protein: CASRDGSKGYEQYF. The CDR3 nucleotides read TGTGCCAGCAGGGACGGGAGTAAGGGCTACGAGCAGTACTTC.

The chain uses TRBV7-9 and TRBJ1-5; TRBD1 might be the D (6 bases). Germline CDR1 and CDR2: SEHNR and FQNEAQ (reference sequence). The V end lost 1 base, the J end lost 1 base, and 11 bases lay between the germline ends. The CDR3 extends over 16 amino acids. The chain's CDR3 is CASSLGLDSSNQPQHF. CDR3 coding DNA: TGTGCCAGCAGCTTAGGCCTGGACAGCAGCAATCAGCCCCAGCATTTT.

This clone was observed once. DNA of the CDR3: TGTGCCAGCAGCCCCGGACAGGGCATGAACACTGAAGCTTTCTTT. Its protein is CASSPGQGMNTEAFF. The gene calls are TRBV9 and TRBJ1-1; TRBD1 matches at 8 bases. The CDR3 loop spans 15 amino acids. The ends lost 4 bases at V and 0 bases at J; junction bases unmatched: 5. Germline V CDR1 and CDR2: SGDLS, YYNGEE.

V is TRBV6-1 and J is TRBJ2-3, with 13 bases aligning to TRBD2. Looked up from germline, CDR1 is MNHNS and CDR2 is SASEGT. V shed 3 bases and J 5 bases; nucleotides not matched to a gene: 5. This CDR3 contains 16 residues. CDR3 nucleotide sequence: TGTGCCAGCAGTGAGGTCAGACTAGCGGGAGGAGATACGCAGTATTTT. The encoded protein is CASSEVRLAGGDTQYF.

The V call is TRBV7-3, the J call TRBJ2-3; D perhaps matches TRBD2 (5 bases). The CDR3 has 18 amino acids. V dropped 0 bases and J dropped 0 bases, with 16 bases sitting between them. The germline CDR1 and CDR2 sequences are SGHTA and FQGTGA. CDR3 DNA sequence: TGTGCCAGCAGCTTAACGGCTTCAGCGGCTTTAAGCACAGATACGCAGTATTTT. Protein product: CASSLTASAALSTDTQYF.

The V gene is TRBV27, the J gene TRBJ2-2; the D gene is possibly TRBD1 (6 bases). Germline V lookup: CDR1 MNHEY, CDR2 SMNVEV (reference sequence). The V end lost 2 bases, the J end lost 5 bases, and 9 bases lay between the germline ends. This CDR3 has 14 residues. The CDR3 region has the DNA TGTGCCAGCAGTTTAAACAGGGTTACCGGGGAGCTGTTTTTT. Amino acids: CASSLNRVTGELFF.

In regard to this clone: This same CDR3 is encoded by further DNA sequences in the sample. The genes are TRBV7-9 and TRBJ1-5; a possible D gene is TRBD1 (5 bases). Trimming took 5 bases from V and 6 from J, leaving 11 bases between them. Germline lookup yields CDR1 SEHNR and CDR2 FQNEAQ (reference sequence). This CDR3 region has 13 residues. For the CDR3, the DNA is TGTGCCAGCAGCCGGGGGGTGGGTCAGCCCCAGCATTTT. This translates into CASSRGVGQPQHF. Full variable domain (missing parts from reference TRBV7-9 and TRBJ1-5): DTGVSQNPRHKITKRGQNVTFRCDPISEHNRLYWYRQTLGQGPEFLTYFQNEAQLEKSRLLSDRFSAERPKGSFSTLEIQRTEQGDSAMYLCASSRGVGQPQHFGDGTRLSIL.

The chain has TRBV2 and TRBJ1-4; 7 bases line up with TRBD1. The CDR3 extends over 15 amino acids. The V gene end was trimmed by 2 bases and the J gene end by 5 bases; junction bases not matched to a gene: 5. Germline V gene data show CDR1 as SNHLY and CDR2 as FYNNEI. The CDR3 sequence is CASSEQRGPNEKLFF. CDR3 bases: TGTGCCAGCAGTGAACAGAGGGGGCCGAATGAAAAACTGTTTTTT. The full variable domain, in which reference TRBV2 and TRBJ1-4 provide the parts outside the CDR3, is EPEVTQTPSHQVTQMGQEVILRCVPISNHLYFYWYRQILGQKVEFLVSFYNNEISEKSEIFDDQFSVERPDGSNFTLKIRSTKLEDSAMYFCASSEQRGPNEKLFFGSGTQLSVL.

The chain recombines TRBV7-2 with TRBJ2-1; D call uncertain. Germline V CDR1 and CDR2: SGHTA, FQGNSA. The CDR3 is made up of 12 amino acids. Trimming removed 5 bases from V and 4 bases from J, with 6 bases in between. CDR3: CASSPRYNEQFF. CDR3 nucleotide sequence: TGTGCCAGCAGCCCGCGATACAATGAGCAGTTCTTC.

The chain is built from TRBV5-1 and TRBJ1-3, with D possibly being TRBD1 (6 bases). The germline V gene encodes CDR1 SGHRS and CDR2 YFSETQ. The length of the CDR3 is 17 residues. Trimming took off 4 bases at V and 0 bases at J, with 17 bases between the two ends. CDR3 sequence reads: CASSGRQEPSSGNTIYF. The CDR3 DNA follows: TGCGCCAGCAGCGGAAGACAGGAACCTAGCTCTGGAAACACCATATATTTT.

In this sample, this clone turned up a few times. The rearrangement joins TRBV10-2 to TRBJ2-1; TRBD2 matches 9 bases. This CDR3 region has 16 residues. The V and J ends lost 7 bases and 7 bases, in that order; junction bases with no gene match: 14. Looked up from germline, CDR1 is WSHSY and CDR2 is SAAADI. The CDR3 loop reads CASMRLAGTRGNEQFF. As DNA, the CDR3 is TGCGCCAGCATGAGGCTAGCGGGGACCCGGGGGAATGAGCAGTTCTTC.